These 14 T cell receptor beta chains were sequenced from one sample in a study of cytomegalovirus exposure and HLA in healthy donors. With 60 Vbeta and 13 Jbeta primers, the PCR was carried out. Measured with immunoSEQ multiplex PCR; TCRdb has only the in-frame clones, and not every one. The table has 59,000 or so clones, 85% seen once. The specimen was PBMCs. These receptors came from a female donor in good health and CMV-seronegative.

The chain combines TRBV7-9 with TRBJ2-7; 10 bases are shared with TRBD1. The CDR3 contains 15 residues. Germline V lookup: CDR1 SEHNR, CDR2 FQNEAQ (reference sequence). The V gene end was trimmed by 5 bases and the J gene end by 3 bases; junction bases not matched to a gene: 7. Here the CDR3 reads CASSHDRGLLYEQYF. The CDR3 coding sequence is TGTGCCAGCAGCCACGACAGGGGGCTACTCTACGAGCAGTACTTC.

This chain links TRBV28 with TRBJ1-2; 7 nucleotides align to TRBD1. This CDR3 is 15 amino acids long. V lost 6 bases to trimming and J lost 4 bases; unmatched junction nucleotides: 11. Germline V CDR1 and CDR2: MDHEN, SYDVKM. As DNA, the CDR3 is TGTGCCAGCAGCCCCGATTTGACAGGGACCTATGGCTACACCTTC. Its translation is CASSPDLTGTYGYTF.

V is TRBV7-8 and J is TRBJ2-6; D unclear. The ends were cut back, 4 bases at V and 0 bases at J, with 19 bases in the middle. Germline V gene lookup returns CDR1 SGHVS and CDR2 FQNEAQ. This CDR3 is built from 19 residues. Here the CDR3 DNA reads TGTGCCAGCAGCTACCTTGATGGTTATCGCTACTCTGGGGCCAACGTCCTGACTTTC. It translates to CASSYLDGYRYSGANVLTF.

The rearrangement joins TRBV6-1 to TRBJ2-7; 8 bases agree with TRBD1. The CDR3 totals 14 residues. V dropped 7 bases and J dropped 3; count of bases not matched to a gene: 8. CDR1 and CDR2 (germline): MNHNS, SASEGT. The CDR3 loop reads CASIPTGVSYEQYF. The CDR3 bases are TGTGCCAGCATTCCGACAGGGGTAAGCTACGAGCAGTACTTC.

The chain carries TRBV29-1 and TRBJ1-2; TRBD1 aligns across 8 bases. The J segment lost 1 base and the V segment lost 3 bases, leaving 19 bases of the junction unmatched. Germline CDR1 SQVTM, CDR2 ANQGSEA. The CDR3 totals 19 residues. The CDR3 region is CSVEPPSGVKTGDNYGYTF. In nucleotides, the CDR3 is TGCAGCGTTGAGCCCCCGTCGGGGGTGAAGACAGGGGATAACTATGGCTACACCTTC.

V and J are TRBV6-6 and TRBJ2-7, with 7 bases matching TRBD1. The germline CDR1 and CDR2 sequences are MNHNY and SVGAGI (reference sequence). Trimming removed 6 bases from V and 1 base from J; junction bases left unmatched: 9. This CDR3 is built from 15 residues. This chain's CDR3 is CASRTSTGTSYEQYF. DNA for the CDR3: TGTGCCAGCAGAACTTCGACAGGGACATCCTACGAGCAGTACTTC.

The J gene is TRBJ1-6, the V gene TRBV6-5; D is unclear. The V end was cut by 2 bases, the J end by 14 bases, with 16 bases between. Germline CDR1 MNHEY, CDR2 SVGAGI. The CDR3 covers 14 residues. CDR3: CASSYDLSQTSLHF. CDR3 bases: TGTGCCAGCAGTTACGATCTAAGCCAAACGTCCCTCCACTTT.

The CDR3 sequence: CASSHGGRTEAFF. CDR3 nucleotide sequence: TGTGCCAGCAGCCACGGGGGGCGGACTGAAGCTTTCTTT. The chain carries TRBV4-2 and TRBJ1-1, with D maybe TRBD1 (6 bases). The CDR3 extends over 13 amino acids. The ends were cut back, 3 bases at V and 5 bases at J, with 10 bases in the middle. In germline, CDR1 is LGHNA, CDR2 YNFKEQ.

The rearrangement uses TRBV29-1 and TRBJ1-1; TRBD1 matches 7 bases. V lost 7 bases, J lost 0 bases, and 5 bases stayed unmatched. Germline assignment: CDR1 SQVTM and CDR2 ANQGSEA. The CDR3 has 13 amino acids. CDR3 loop: CSAPGTVNTEAFF. The CDR3 bases are TGCAGCGCCCCCGGGACAGTGAACACTGAAGCTTTCTTT.

The chain couples TRBV4-3 to TRBJ1-5, with D hard to call. V lost 1 base and J 3 bases, leaving 10 bases between the germline ends. Germline-derived CDR1 and CDR2 are LGHNA and YSLEER. CDR3 length equals 15 residues. The CDR3 nucleotides are TGCGCCAGCAGCCAAGTTCACGGGATCAATCAGCCCCAGCATTTT. Its protein product is CASSQVHGINQPQHF.

The V gene is TRBV5-1, the J gene TRBJ2-7; no clear D. Trimming pared 0 bases from V and 7 bases from J, leaving 11 bases between. The CDR3 contains 13 residues. Germline CDR1 SGHRS, CDR2 YFSETQ. The CDR3 DNA reads TGCGCCAGCAGCTTGGGTATCGGTTGGGAGCAGTACTTC. Its translation is CASSLGIGWEQYF.

The V gene is TRBV6-5, the J gene TRBJ2-1, with 7 bases that match TRBD1. With V trimmed by 6 bases and J by 0 bases, 5 bases remained unmatched. The CDR3 totals 15 residues. CDR1 is MNHEY, CDR2 SVGAGI, per germline. In nucleotides, the CDR3 is TGTGCCAGCAGCCCACAGGGGAGCTCCTACAATGAGCAGTTCTTC. This translates into CASSPQGSSYNEQFF.

This clone was picked up one time. The rearrangement joins TRBV5-5 to TRBJ1-2; TRBD1 agrees at 9 bases. With V trimmed by 2 bases and J by 2 bases, 13 bases remained unmatched. The CDR3 loop spans 18 amino acids. Germline V gene lookup returns CDR1 SGHKS and CDR2 YYEKEE (reference sequence). CDR3 coding DNA: TGTGCCAGCAGCTTTCGGGCCCCTGGACAGGGGCTCAACTATGGCTACACCTTC. It encodes CASSFRAPGQGLNYGYTF.

The V gene is TRBV5-6, the J gene TRBJ2-7; D perhaps matches TRBD1 (5 bases). This CDR3 region has 13 residues. Trimming pared 0 bases from V and 7 bases from J, leaving 11 bases between. The germline gives CDR1 SGHDT, CDR2 YYEEEE. CDR3 in amino acids: CASSLGGPQEQYF. DNA of the CDR3: TGTGCCAGCAGCTTGGGGGGCCCTCAAGAGCAGTACTTC.